This T cell receptor beta chain appears in the sequencing data of a study of T cell repertoires in cytomegalovirus infection. The study, taken as a whole, reports: Clonotype analysis showed dominance of the ex vivo response by HLA-C-restricted CMV-specific TCR beta clonotypes. Cumulative frequency (of public TCR beta family members) identified carriers of CMV plus the relevant HLA.

TCRdb reprocessed the reads with MiXCR, giving one entry per CDR3 protein. The sample yields roughly 800,000 distinct CDR3 sequences, about 28% seen once. This clonotype was found a few times. The antigen is unknown. Trimming took 4 bases from V and 7 from J; bases not matched to a gene: 12. Per the germline V gene, CDR1 is MGHRA and CDR2 is YSYEKL. CDR3 length: 15 residues. The genes are TRBV4-1 and TRBJ1-1, with TRBD1 matching 7 bases. The sequence was obtained from a human donor in good health (CMV status not recorded). Some clones in this sample may be carry-over from other donors' samples. The specimen comprised cultured CD8+ T cells from PBMCs, sampled from culture after CMV antigen stimulation. This chain's CDR3 is CASSRPQGEGGEAFF. In DNA form, the CDR3 reads TGCGCCAGCAGCCGTCCGCAGGGGGAAGGAGGTGAAGCTTTCTTT.